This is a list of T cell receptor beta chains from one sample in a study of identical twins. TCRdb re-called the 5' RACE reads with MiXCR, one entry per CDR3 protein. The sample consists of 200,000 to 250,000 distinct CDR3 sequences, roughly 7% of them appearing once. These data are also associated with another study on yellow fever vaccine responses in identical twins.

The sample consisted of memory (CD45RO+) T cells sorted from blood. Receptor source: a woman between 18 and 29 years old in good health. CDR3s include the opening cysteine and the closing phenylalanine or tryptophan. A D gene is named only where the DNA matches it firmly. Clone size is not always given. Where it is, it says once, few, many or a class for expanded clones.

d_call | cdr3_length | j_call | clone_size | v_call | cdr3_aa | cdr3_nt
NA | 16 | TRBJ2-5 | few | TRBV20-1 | CSARDIGRGPQETQYF | TGCAGTGCTAGAGATATCGGGAGGGGGCCACAAGAGACCCAGTACTTC
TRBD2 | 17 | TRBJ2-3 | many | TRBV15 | CATSEQTSGVHTDTQYF | TGTGCCACCAGCGAGCAGACTAGCGGGGTTCACACAGATACGCAGTATTTT
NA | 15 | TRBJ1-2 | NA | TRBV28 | CASSLPGGAGYGYTF | TGTGCCAGCAGTTTACCCGGGGGCGCGGGATATGGCTACACCTTC
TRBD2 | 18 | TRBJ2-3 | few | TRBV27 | CASSPLGLAEIVADTQYF | TGTGCCAGCAGCCCGCTGGGACTAGCGGAAATTGTTGCAGATACGCAGTATTTT
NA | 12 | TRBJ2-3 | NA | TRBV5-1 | CASSTTADTQYF | TGCGCCAGCAGCACGACAGCAGATACGCAGTATTTT
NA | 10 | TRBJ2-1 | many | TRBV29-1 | CSVGGPEQFF | TGCAGCGTTGGGGGGCCCGAGCAGTTCTTC
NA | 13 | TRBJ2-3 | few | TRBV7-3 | CASSLMVADTQYF | TGTGCCAGCAGCTTAATGGTGGCAGATACGCAGTATTTT
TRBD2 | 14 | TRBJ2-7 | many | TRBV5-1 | CASSPTSGTYEQYF | TGCGCCAGCAGCCCGACTAGCGGGACCTACGAGCAGTACTTC
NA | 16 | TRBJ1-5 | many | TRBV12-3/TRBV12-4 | CASSLGAGTSNQPQHF | TGTGCCAGCAGTTTAGGAGCCGGGACTTCCAATCAGCCCCAGCATTTT
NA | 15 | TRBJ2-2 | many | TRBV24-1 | CATSDFSGGTGELFF | TGTGCCACCAGTGATTTTAGCGGAGGCACCGGGGAGCTGTTTTTT
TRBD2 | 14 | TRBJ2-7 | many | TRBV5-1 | CASSLLSGSYEQYF | TGCGCCAGCAGCTTGCTTAGCGGGAGTTACGAGCAGTACTTC
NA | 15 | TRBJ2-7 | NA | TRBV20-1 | CSARDHDAASYEQYF | TGCAGTGCTAGAGATCACGACGCAGCTTCCTACGAGCAGTACTTC
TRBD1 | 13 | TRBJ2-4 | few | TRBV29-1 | CSTWTGGKNIQYF | TGCAGCACCTGGACAGGGGGCAAAAACATTCAGTACTTC
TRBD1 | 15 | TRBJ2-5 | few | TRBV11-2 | CASSPRTGMMETQYF | TGTGCCAGCAGCCCTCGGACAGGGATGATGGAGACCCAGTACTTC
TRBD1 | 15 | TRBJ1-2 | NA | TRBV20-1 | CSANRQGAQNYGYTF | TGCAGTGCTAACCGACAGGGGGCTCAGAACTATGGCTACACCTTC
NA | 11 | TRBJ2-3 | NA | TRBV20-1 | CSASFPDTQYF | TGCAGTGCTAGCTTCCCAGATACGCAGTATTTT
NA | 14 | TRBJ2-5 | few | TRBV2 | CASGKTSQQETQYF | TGTGCCAGCGGCAAGACTTCACAACAAGAGACCCAGTACTTC
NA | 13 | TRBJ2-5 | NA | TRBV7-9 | CASSLGVGWTQYF | TGTGCCAGCAGCTTAGGTGTCGGTTGGACCCAGTACTTC
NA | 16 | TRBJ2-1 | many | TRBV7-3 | CASSPHLTRVGNEQFF | TGTGCCAGCAGCCCTCATTTGACTAGGGTGGGTAATGAGCAGTTCTTC
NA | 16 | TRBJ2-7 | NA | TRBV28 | CASRPGFRGPRYEQYF | TGTGCCAGCAGACCAGGGTTCAGGGGACCCCGCTACGAGCAGTACTTC
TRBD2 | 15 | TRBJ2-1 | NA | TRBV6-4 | CASSDASGDYNEQFF | TGTGCCAGCAGTGATGCTAGCGGGGATTACAATGAGCAGTTCTTC
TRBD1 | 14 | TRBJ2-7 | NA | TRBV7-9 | CASSTRTGSYEQYF | TGTGCCAGCAGCACCCGGACAGGTTCCTACGAGCAGTACTTC
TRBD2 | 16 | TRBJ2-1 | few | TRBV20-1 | CSARLAGGPSYNEQFF | TGCAGTGCTAGACTAGCGGGAGGGCCCTCCTACAATGAGCAGTTCTTC
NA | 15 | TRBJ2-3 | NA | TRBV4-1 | CASSQGRGEADTQYF | TGCGCCAGCAGCCAAGGGAGAGGGGAGGCAGATACGCAGTATTTT
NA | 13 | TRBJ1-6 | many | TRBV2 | CASRMDGEKALHF | TGTGCCAGCAGGATGGACGGGGAAAAGGCCCTCCACTTT
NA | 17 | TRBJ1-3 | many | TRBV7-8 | CASSPVSQALSGNTIYF | TGTGCCAGCAGCCCCGTCAGTCAGGCGCTCTCTGGAAACACCATATATTTT
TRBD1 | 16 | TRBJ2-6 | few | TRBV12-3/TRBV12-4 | CASRLTGVRGANVLTF | TGTGCCAGCAGACTGACAGGGGTTCGTGGGGCCAACGTCCTGACTTTC
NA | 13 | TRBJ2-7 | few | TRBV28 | CASSYRVDYEQYF | TGTGCCAGCAGTTACAGGGTTGACTACGAGCAGTACTTC
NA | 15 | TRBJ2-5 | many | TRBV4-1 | CASSQDWGPWETQYF | TGCGCCAGCAGCCAAGATTGGGGACCGTGGGAGACCCAGTACTTC
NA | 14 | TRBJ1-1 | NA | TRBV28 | CASTLIKANTEAFF | TGTGCCAGCACCCTAATTAAGGCGAACACTGAAGCTTTCTTT
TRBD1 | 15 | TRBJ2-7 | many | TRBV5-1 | CASRLSGTGDGEQYF | TGCGCCAGCAGGTTGTCCGGGACAGGGGATGGCGAGCAGTACTTC
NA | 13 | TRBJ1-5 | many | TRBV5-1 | CASRKALNQPQHF | TGCGCCAGCCGTAAAGCGCTGAATCAGCCCCAGCATTTT
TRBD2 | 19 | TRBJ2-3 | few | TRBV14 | CASSQDSFQTSGGTDTQYF | TGTGCCAGCAGCCAAGACTCCTTCCAGACTAGCGGGGGCACAGATACGCAGTATTTT
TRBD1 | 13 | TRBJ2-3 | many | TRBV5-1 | CASSTRQGPTQYF | TGCGCCAGCAGCACCAGACAGGGACCTACGCAGTATTTT
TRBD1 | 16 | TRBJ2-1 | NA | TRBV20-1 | CSPYGSGTGGSNEQFF | TGCAGTCCCTATGGGTCCGGGACAGGGGGCTCGAATGAGCAGTTCTTC
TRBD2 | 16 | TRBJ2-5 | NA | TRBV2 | CASPRASGRNQETQYF | TGTGCCAGCCCGAGGGCTAGCGGGAGGAACCAAGAGACCCAGTACTTC
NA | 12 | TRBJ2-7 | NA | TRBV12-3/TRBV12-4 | CASSPPTTQQYF | TGTGCCAGCAGTCCCCCAACGACGCAGCAGTACTTC
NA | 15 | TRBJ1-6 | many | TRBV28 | CASSLVQGNNSPLHF | TGTGCCAGCAGTTTAGTCCAGGGGAACAATTCACCCCTCCACTTT
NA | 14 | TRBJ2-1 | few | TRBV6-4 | CASSDSPGANEQFF | TGTGCCAGCAGTGATTCGCCGGGGGCCAATGAGCAGTTCTTC
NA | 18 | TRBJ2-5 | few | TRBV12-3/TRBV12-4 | CASSLAGLVGRYQETQYF | TGTGCCAGCAGTTTAGCGGGTTTGGTAGGGCGGTACCAAGAGACCCAGTACTTC
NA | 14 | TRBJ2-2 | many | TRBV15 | CATSRVDGTGELFF | TGTGCCACCAGCAGAGTGGACGGCACCGGGGAGCTGTTTTTT
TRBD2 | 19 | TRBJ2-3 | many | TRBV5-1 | CASSPGTSGRISGTDTQYF | TGCGCCAGCAGCCCCGGGACTAGCGGGAGGATTTCAGGGACAGATACGCAGTATTTT
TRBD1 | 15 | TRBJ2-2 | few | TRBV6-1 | CASTPGQANTGELFF | TGTGCCAGCACCCCGGGACAGGCTAACACCGGGGAGCTGTTTTTT
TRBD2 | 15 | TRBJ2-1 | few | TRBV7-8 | CASSLASGTTHEQFF | TGTGCCAGCAGCTTAGCTAGCGGGACAACCCATGAGCAGTTCTTC
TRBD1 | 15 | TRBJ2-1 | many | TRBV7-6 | CASSLNRGPYNEQFF | TGTGCCAGCAGCCTAAACAGGGGTCCATACAATGAGCAGTTCTTC
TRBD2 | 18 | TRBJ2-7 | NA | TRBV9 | CASSAPPTTSGKVYEQYF | TGTGCCAGCAGCGCTCCTCCGACGACTAGCGGGAAAGTCTACGAGCAGTACTTC
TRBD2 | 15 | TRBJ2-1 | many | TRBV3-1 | CASSRRTSGHNEQFF | TGTGCCAGCAGCCGCAGGACTAGCGGACACAATGAGCAGTTCTTC
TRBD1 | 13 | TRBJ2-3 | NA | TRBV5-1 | CASKGQLTDTQYF | TGCGCCAGCAAGGGACAGCTCACAGATACGCAGTATTTT
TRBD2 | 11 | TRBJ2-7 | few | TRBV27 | CASSWEGEQYF | TGTGCCAGCAGTTGGGAGGGCGAGCAGTACTTC
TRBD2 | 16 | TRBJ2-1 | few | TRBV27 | CASSRHLAGGGNEQFF | TGTGCCAGCAGTCGCCATTTAGCGGGGGGCGGTAATGAGCAGTTCTTC
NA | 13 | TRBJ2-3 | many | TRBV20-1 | CSAPDFVADTQYF | TGCAGTGCTCCTGACTTCGTTGCGGATACGCAGTATTTT
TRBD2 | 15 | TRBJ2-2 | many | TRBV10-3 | CAISTGGYRTGELFF | TGTGCCATCTCTACGGGGGGGTATCGGACCGGGGAGCTGTTTTTT
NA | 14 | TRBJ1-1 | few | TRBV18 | CASSPNGEIAEAFF | TGTGCCAGCTCACCAAACGGGGAGATCGCTGAAGCTTTCTTT